This TCR beta chain was captured by sequencing in a study of blood T cells in healthy people across ages. PCR was performed a second time for about 7 to 12 cycles using a sample-barcoded 5' primer and a J-beta primer mix. Every single cDNA molecule received a tag from a template-switch adaptor with 12 random nucleotides. Paired-end reads containing CDR3 totaled no fewer than 3 million for each sample. TCRdb reprocessed the 5' RACE reads via MiXCR and lists one record per CDR3 protein. The profile shows 1.5 million to 2 million distinct CDR3 sequences, around half of them singletons. The CDR3 length is 14 residues. In germline, CDR1 is MNHEY, CDR2 SMNVEV (reference sequence). V lost 0 bases to trimming and J lost 0 bases, with 5 bases between them.

The TCR was taken from a woman between 35 and 50 years old in good health. The chain uses TRBV27 and TRBJ2-5, with D unclear. Sequenced input: blood. The CDR3 loop is CASSLSWNQETQYF. Written as DNA, the CDR3 is TGTGCCAGCAGTTTATCATGGAACCAAGAGACCCAGTACTTC.